Detailed here is one T cell receptor beta chain. The sample belongs to a study of blood T cell repertoires in COVID-19. For the study at large: Donors in the United States, Italy and Spain gave samples during acute or convalescent COVID-19. Sources were T cells, B-cell-depleted T cells, or PBMCs; the material itself was cDNA or gDNA.

In the authors' methods: Counts of nucleated cells, estimated from reference gene primer amplification, were obtained. Profiling relied on immunoSEQ multiplex PCR, and the TCRdb table lists in-frame clones only, not all of them. Clone size and V and J calls were adopted from that table, with D and trimming inferred from the DNA. The data show about 20,000 clones, with roughly 90% seen just once and roughly 6% held by the top ten. The receptor's source is a human donor in a cohort sampled during active COVID-19. The sequenced sample was peripheral blood.

The CDR3 nucleotides read TGTGCCTGGACTTTGCGGGCCGGGGGGACACCCCTCCACTTT. The encoded protein is CAWTLRAGGTPLHF. The V call is TRBV30, the J call TRBJ1-6; possible D gene TRBD1, 5 bases. CDR3 length: 14 residues. Germline assignment: CDR1 GTSNPN and CDR2 SVGIG (reference sequence). Trimming removed 4 bases at V and 11 bases at J, with 18 bases between.